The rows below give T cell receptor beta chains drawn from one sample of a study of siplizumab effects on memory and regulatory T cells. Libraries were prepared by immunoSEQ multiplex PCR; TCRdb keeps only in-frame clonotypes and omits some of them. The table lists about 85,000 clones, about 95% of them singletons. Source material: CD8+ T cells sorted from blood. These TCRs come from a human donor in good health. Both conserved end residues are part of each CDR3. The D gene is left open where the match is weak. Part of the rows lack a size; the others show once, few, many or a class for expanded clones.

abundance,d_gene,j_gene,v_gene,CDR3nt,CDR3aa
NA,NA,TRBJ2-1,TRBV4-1,TGCGCCAGCAGCCCGGGACTTCTGGGCTCCTACAATGAGCAGTTCTTC,CASSPGLLGSYNEQFF
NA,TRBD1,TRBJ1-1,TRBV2,TGTGCCAGCAGACTGACAGGGGAGGGTACTGAAGCTTTCTTT,CASRLTGEGTEAFF
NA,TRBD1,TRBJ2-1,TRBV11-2,TGTGCCAGCAGCCTAATTGACAGGGACAATGAGCAGTTCTTC,CASSLIDRDNEQFF
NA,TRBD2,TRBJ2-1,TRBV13,TGTGCCAGCAGAAGCGGGAGGACCGCAAATGAGCAGTTCTTC,CASRSGRTANEQFF
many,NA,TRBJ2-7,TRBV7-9,TGTGCCAGCAGCGAAGGTGGCGGCGAGCAGTACTTC,CASSEGGGEQYF
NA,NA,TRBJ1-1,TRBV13,TGTGCCAGCAGCTTAGGTGGTTTTTCGGGATCTGAAGCTTTCTTT,CASSLGGFSGSEAFF
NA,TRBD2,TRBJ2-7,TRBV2,TGTGCCAATCAACTAGCGGGAGTGGACGAGCAGTACTTC,CANQLAGVDEQYF
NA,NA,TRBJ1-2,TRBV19,TGTGCCAGTAGTATAGACCTTTTAGGGGGCTATGGCTACACCTTC,CASSIDLLGGYGYTF
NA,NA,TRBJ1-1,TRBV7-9,NA,CASSLDFGQGGEAFF
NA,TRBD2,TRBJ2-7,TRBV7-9,TGTGCCAGCAGCCCTCCGGGACTAGCGGGAGGAATCACCTACGAGCAGTACTTC,CASSPPGLAGGITYEQYF
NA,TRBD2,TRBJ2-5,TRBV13,TGTGCCAGCAGCTTCAGGACTAGCCAAGAGACCCAGTACTTC,CASSFRTSQETQYF
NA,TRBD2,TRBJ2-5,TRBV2,TGTGCCAGCACCCCGTCTAGCGGGGAGGTGGAGACCCAGTACTTC,CASTPSSGEVETQYF
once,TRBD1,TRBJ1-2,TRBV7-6,TGTGCCAGCAGCCTACAGAGGGGGCCCGACCAAAATTATGGCTACACCTTC,CASSLQRGPDQNYGYTF
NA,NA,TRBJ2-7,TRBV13,TGTGCCAGCAGCCCCGGGGTCTCTGTGAGGATGAACTCCTACGAGCAGTACTTC,CASSPGVSVRMNSYEQYF
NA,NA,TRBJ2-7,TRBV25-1,TGTGCCAGCAGTGGGTTGTCCTACGAGCAGTACTTC,CASSGLSYEQYF
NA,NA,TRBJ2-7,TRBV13,TGTGCCAGCAGCTTAGATCGTGATTCGACCCACTACGAGCAGTACTTC,CASSLDRDSTHYEQYF
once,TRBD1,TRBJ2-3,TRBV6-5,TGTGCCAGCAGTTCCGGGACAGGGGGCGCGTGGGATACGCAGTATTTT,CASSSGTGGAWDTQYF
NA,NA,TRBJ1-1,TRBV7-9,TGTGCCTATGGGGGCAGTAACACTGAAGCTTTCTTT,CAYGGSNTEAFF
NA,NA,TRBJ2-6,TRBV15,TGTGCCACGGAAGACAGGTTCTCTGGGGCCAACGTCCTGACTTTC,CATEDRFSGANVLTF
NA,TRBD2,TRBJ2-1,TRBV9,TGTGCCAGCAGCGTGGCGGGAGTCACTATTAATGAGCAGTTCTTC,CASSVAGVTINEQFF
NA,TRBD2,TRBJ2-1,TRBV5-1,TGCGCCAGCAGCTTCACGCGGGGGATCTCCTACAATGAGCAGTTCTTC,CASSFTRGISYNEQFF